Described below is a single TCR beta chain sequence and its context. These data originate in a study of cytomegalovirus exposure and HLA in healthy donors. Across the study: Earlier, almost 120 million unique TCR beta sequences were recovered from about 170 million T cells by an analysis.

Primers: 60 Vbeta forward and 13 Jbeta reverse. Method: immunoSEQ multiplex PCR; TCRdb's copy keeps in-frame clones and lacks some. The repertoire holds about 110,000 clones, with about 74% as singletons. V dropped 0 bases and J dropped 9; count of bases not matched to a gene: 3. There are 15 residues in the CDR3. Germline CDR1 reads GTSNPN; CDR2 reads SVGIG (reference sequence). V usage is TRBV30 and J usage is TRBJ1-6; TRBD1 matches 12 bases. The sequenced sample consisted of PBMCs. The TCR originated in a middle-aged woman in good health and CMV-seropositive. In DNA, the CDR3 is TGTGCCTGGAGTGTCGGGACAGGGGGCGGTTCACCCCTCCACTTT. Translation gives CAWSVGTGGGSPLHF.